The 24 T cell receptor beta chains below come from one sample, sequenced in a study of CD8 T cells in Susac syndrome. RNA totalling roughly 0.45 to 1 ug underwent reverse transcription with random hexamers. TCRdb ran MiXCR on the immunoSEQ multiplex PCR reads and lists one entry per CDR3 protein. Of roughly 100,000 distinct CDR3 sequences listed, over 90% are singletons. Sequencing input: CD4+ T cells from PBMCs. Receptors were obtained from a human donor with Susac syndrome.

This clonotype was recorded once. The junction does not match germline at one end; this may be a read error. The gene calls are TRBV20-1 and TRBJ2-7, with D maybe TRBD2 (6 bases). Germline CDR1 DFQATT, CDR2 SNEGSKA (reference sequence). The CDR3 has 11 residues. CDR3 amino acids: CSARRSGRSFF. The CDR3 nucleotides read TGCAGTGCTAGACGGAGCGGGCGCTCCTTCTTC.

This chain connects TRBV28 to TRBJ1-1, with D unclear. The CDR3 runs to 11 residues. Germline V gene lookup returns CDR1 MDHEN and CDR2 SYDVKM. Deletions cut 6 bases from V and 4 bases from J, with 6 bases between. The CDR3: CASRAITEAFF. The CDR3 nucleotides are TGTGCCAGCAGGGCGATCACTGAAGCTTTCTTT.

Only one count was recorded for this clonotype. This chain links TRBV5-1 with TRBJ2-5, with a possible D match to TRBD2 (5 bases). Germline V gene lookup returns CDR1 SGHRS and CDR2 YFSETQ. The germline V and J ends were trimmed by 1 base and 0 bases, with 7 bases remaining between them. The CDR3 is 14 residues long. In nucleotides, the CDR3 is TGCGCCAGCAGCTTGAGCGGCTACCAAGAGACCCAGTACTTC. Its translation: CASSLSGYQETQYF.

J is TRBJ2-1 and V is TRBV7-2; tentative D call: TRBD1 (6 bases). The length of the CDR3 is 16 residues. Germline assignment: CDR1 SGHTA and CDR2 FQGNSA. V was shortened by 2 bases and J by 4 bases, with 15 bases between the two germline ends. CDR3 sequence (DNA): TGTGCCAGCAGCTTAACGTTTACAGGGCAGTACAATGAGCAGTTCTTC. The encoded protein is CASSLTFTGQYNEQFF.

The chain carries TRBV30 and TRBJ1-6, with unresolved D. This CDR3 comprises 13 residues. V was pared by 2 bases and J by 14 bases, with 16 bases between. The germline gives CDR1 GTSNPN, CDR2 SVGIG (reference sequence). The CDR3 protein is CAWSPPGRWALHF. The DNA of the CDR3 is TGTGCCTGGAGTCCCCCAGGTAGATGGGCCCTCCACTTT.

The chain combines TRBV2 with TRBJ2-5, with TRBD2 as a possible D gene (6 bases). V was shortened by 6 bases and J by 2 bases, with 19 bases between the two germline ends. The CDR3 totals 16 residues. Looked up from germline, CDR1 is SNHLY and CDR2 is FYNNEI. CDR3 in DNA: TGTGCCAGCAGCCCAACTGGGGCGGGGAGACAAGAGACCCAGTACTTC. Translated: CASSPTGAGRQETQYF.

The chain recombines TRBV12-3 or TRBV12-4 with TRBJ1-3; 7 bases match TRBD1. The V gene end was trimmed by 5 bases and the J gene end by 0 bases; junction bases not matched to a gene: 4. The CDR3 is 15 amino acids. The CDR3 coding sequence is TGTGCCAGCAGTCATGACAGGGCCTCTGGAAACACCATATATTTT. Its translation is CASSHDRASGNTIYF.

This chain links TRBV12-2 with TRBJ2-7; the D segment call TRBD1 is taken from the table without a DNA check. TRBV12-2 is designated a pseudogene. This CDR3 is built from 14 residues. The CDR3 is CASRLAGQGDEQYF. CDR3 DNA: TGTGCAAGTCGCTTAGCGGGACAGGGAGACGAGCAGTACTTC.

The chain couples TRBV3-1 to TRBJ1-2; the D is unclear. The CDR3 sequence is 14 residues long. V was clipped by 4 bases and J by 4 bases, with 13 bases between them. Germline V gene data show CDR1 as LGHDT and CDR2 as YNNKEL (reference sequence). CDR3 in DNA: TGTGCCAGCAGCCCCGCCGGGATGAGCTATGGCTACACCTTC. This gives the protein CASSPAGMSYGYTF.

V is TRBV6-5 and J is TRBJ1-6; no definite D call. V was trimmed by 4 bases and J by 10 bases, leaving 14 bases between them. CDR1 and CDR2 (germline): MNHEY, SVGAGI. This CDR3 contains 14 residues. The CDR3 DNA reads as TGTGCCAGCAGTTCGATTAGGGATATCTCACCCCTCCACTTT. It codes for CASSSIRDISPLHF.

The chain's CDR3 is CASSIGQPDHNEQFF. CDR3 bases: TGTGCCAGCAGTATAGGACAGCCAGATCACAATGAGCAGTTCTTC. The J gene is TRBJ2-1, the V gene TRBV2; tentatively, D is TRBD1 (6 bases). The CDR3 runs to 15 residues. With 5 bases removed from V and 5 bases from J, the gap between germline ends came to 16 bases. Germline assignment: CDR1 SNHLY and CDR2 FYNNEI.

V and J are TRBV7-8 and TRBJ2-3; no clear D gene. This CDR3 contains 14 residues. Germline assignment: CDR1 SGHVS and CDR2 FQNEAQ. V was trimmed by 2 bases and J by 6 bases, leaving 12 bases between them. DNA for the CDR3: TGTGCCAGCAGCTTACTGCAGGCAGCTGATACGCAGTATTTT. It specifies CASSLLQAADTQYF.

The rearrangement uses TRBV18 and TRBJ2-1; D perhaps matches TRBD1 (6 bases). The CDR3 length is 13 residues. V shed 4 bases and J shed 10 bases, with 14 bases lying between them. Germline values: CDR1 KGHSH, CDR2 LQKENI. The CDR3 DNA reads TGTGCCAGCTCACAGTACCAGGGGCAGGAGCAGTTCTTC. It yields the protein CASSQYQGQEQFF.

CDR3 region: CASSRTRGVRTGELFF. The CDR3, as DNA: TGTGCCAGCAGTCGCACGCGGGGGGTCCGCACCGGGGAGCTGTTTTTT. The chain employs TRBV7-9 and TRBJ2-2; TRBD2 aligns across 8 bases. The junction had 10 bases not matched to a gene; V was cut back by 6 bases and J by 4 bases. The length of the CDR3 is 16 residues. The V gene's germline CDR1 is SEHNR and CDR2 FQNEAQ (reference sequence).

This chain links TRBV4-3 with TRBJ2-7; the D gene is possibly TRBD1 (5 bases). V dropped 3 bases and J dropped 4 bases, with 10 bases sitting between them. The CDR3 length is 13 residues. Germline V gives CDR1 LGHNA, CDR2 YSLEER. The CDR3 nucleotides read TGCGCCAGCAGCCATTCTTCAGGGTACGAGCAGTACTTC. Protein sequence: CASSHSSGYEQYF.

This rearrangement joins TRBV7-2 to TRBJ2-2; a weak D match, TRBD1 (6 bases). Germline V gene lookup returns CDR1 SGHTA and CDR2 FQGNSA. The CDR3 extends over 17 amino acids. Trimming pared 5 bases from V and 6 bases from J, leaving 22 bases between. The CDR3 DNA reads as TGTGCCAGCAGCCGTGGGATGGGCAGAACAGGGCCCGGGGAGCTGTTTTTT. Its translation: CASSRGMGRTGPGELFF.

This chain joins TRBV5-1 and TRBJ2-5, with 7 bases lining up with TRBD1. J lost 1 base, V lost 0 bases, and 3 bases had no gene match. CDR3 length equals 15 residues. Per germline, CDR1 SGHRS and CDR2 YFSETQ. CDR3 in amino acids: CASSLEGGPQETQYF. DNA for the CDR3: TGCGCCAGCAGCTTGGAAGGGGGCCCCCAAGAGACCCAGTACTTC.

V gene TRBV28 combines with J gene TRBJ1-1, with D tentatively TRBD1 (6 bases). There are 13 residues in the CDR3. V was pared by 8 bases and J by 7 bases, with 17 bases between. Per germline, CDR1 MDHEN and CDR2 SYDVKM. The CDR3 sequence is CASGRNRESEAFF. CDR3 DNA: TGTGCCAGCGGACGGAACAGGGAAAGTGAAGCTTTCTTT. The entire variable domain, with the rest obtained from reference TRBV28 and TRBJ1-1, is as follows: DVKVTQSSRYLVKRTGEKVFLECVQDMDHENMFWYRQDPGLGLRLIYFSYDVKMKEKGDIPEGYSVSREKKERFSLILESASTNQTSMYLCASGRNRESEAFFGQGTRLTVV.

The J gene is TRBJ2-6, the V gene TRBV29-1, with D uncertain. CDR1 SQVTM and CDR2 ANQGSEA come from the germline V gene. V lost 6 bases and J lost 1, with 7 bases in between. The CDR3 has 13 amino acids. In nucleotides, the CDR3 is TGCAGCGTGATGACGTCTGGGGCCAACGTCCTGACTTTC. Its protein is CSVMTSGANVLTF.

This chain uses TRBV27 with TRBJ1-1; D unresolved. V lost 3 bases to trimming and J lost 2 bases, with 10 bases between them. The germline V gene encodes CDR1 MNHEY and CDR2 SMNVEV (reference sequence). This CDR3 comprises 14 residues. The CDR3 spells CASSFEPINTEAFF. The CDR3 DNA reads TGTGCCAGCAGTTTCGAACCGATCAACACTGAAGCTTTCTTT.

The chain's CDR3 is CSASKGADQPQHF. CDR3 DNA sequence: TGCAGCGCGAGTAAGGGGGCGGATCAGCCCCAGCATTTT. The chain has TRBV29-1 and TRBJ1-5; 7 bases are shared with TRBD1. The CDR3 is 13 residues long. Trimming at V came to 7 bases and at J to 5 bases, leaving 8 bases not matched to a gene. In germline, CDR1 is SQVTM, CDR2 ANQGSEA.

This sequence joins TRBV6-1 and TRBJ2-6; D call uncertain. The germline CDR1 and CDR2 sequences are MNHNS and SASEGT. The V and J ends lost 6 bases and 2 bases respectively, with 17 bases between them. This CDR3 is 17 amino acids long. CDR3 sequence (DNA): TGTGCCAGCAGGGCTCGGGCGTTCGGAGCTGGGGCCAACGTCCTGACTTTC. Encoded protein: CASRARAFGAGANVLTF.

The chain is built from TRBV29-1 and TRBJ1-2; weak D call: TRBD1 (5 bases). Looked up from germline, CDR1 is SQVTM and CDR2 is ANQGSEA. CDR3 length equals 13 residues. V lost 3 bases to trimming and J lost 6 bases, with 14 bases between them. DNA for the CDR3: TGCAGCGTTGAGAACCAGGGTGGGGATGGCTACACCTTC. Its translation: CSVENQGGDGYTF.

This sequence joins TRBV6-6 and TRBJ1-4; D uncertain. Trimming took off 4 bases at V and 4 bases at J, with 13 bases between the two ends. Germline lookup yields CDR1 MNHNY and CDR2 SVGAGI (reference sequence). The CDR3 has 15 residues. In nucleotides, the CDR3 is TGTGCCAGCAGTTCCCAGCTGCCTCTTAATGAAAAACTGTTTTTT. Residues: CASSSQLPLNEKLFF.